This entry is about one T cell receptor beta chain. Its antigen is still unknown. Per-base qualities were not stored, and no clone one base away is much larger. In this study, focal radiation therapy paired with CTLA-4 blockade (ipilimumab) was tested in patients who had chemo-refractory metastatic non-small-cell lung cancer. The CDR3 starts with the cysteine, ends with the phenylalanine, and has 15 residues. Just CDR3 DNA is preserved here, 45 bases in frame from base 1. V is cut by 0 bases and J by 6 bases, and the space between the germline ends is 16 bases. The germline V gene yields SGHRS for CDR1 and YFSETQ for CDR2. Library preparation was by the immunoSEQ multiplex PCR assay. This immuneACCESS table, as held by TCRdb, lists in-frame sequences with V and J called but not all clones. Of the missing ones, under half trace to an unresolved V gene in checked studies; the others have no known cause. This sample has about 100,000 clones in its table, and 80% to 90% of those were observed once. The leading ten clones occupy around 0.9% of the sample.

This specimen belongs to a study of radiotherapy plus CTLA-4 blockade in lung cancer (dated by TCRdb to 2017 to 2018). With regard to the full study: Among enrolled patients, about 17% had an objective response and approximately 30% reached disease control. The investigation overall reported the following: Early dynamic changes in blood T cell clones, together with increased serum interferon-beta after radiation, were reported as the strongest predictors of response. TCR clones derived from tumors expanded in peripheral blood after treatment with radiotherapy and ipilimumab.

The starting material was peripheral blood, obtained from a patient treated with radiotherapy plus ipilimumab. The sequence joins TRBV5-1 to TRBJ2-7; the D gene lacks a confident call. This receptor was obtained from a human donor with non-small cell lung cancer who had stable disease on radiotherapy plus ipilimumab. The DNA is as follows: TGCGCCAGCAGCTTGGGTGGTAGTAGCTTGGGCGAGCAGTACTTC. It translates as CASSLGGSSLGEQYF.